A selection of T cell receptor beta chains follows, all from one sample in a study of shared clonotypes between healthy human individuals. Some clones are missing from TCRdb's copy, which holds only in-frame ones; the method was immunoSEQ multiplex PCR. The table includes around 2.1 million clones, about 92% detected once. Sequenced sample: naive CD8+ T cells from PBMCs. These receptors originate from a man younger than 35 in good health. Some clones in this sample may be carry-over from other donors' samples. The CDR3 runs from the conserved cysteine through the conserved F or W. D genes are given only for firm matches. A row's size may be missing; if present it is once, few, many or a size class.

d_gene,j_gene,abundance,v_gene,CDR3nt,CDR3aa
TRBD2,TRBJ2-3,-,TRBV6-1,TGTGCCAGCAGTGAATATAGCGGGAGTGGAGATACGCAGTATTTT,CASSEYSGSGDTQYF
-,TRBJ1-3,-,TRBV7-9,TGTGCCAGCAGCGGGGGGCGGAGCTCTGGAAACACCATATATTTT,CASSGGRSSGNTIYF
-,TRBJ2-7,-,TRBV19,TGTGCCAGTAGTATAGCGGACACCTCCTACGAGCAGTACTTC,CASSIADTSYEQYF
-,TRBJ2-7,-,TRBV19,TGTGCCAGTAGTACCCGGACCGCGGAAACCTACGAGCAGTACTTC,CASSTRTAETYEQYF
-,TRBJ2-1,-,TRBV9,TGTGCCAGCAGCGTATGGGGGGGCCCCTACAATGAGCAGTTCTTC,CASSVWGGPYNEQFF
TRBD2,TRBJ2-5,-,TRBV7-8,TGTGCCAGCACTGGACTAGCGGGAAGGGGTGAGACCCAGTACTTC,CASTGLAGRGETQYF
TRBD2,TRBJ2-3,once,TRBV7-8,TGTGCCAGCAGCGGGGCTAGCGGGAAAGGCACAGATACGCAGTATTTT,CASSGASGKGTDTQYF
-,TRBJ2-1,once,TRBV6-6,TGTGCCAGCAGTCACGGACTCAATGAGCAGTTCTTC,CASSHGLNEQFF
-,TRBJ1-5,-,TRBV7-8,TGTGCCAGCAGCTCCACCGACAGGTTCAATCAGCCCCAGCATTTT,CASSSTDRFNQPQHF
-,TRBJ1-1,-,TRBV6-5,TGTGCCAGCAGTTACTCCAGGGGAACTGAAGCTTTCTTT,CASSYSRGTEAFF
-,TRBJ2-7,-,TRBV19,TGTGCCAGTAGTTCACTCCCGACAGCCTCCTACGAGCAGTACTTC,CASSSLPTASYEQYF
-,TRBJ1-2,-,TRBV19,TGTGCCAGTAGTCTCAGGGGACTAATACATGGCTACACCTTC,CASSLRGLIHGYTF
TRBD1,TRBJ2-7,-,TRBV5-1,TGCGCCAGCAGCTACCGGACAGGGGGTTCTAGCGAGCAGTACTTC,CASSYRTGGSSEQYF
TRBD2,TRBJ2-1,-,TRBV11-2,TGTGCCAGCAGTCCCCCGGGACTAGCGGAGTACAATGAGCAGTTCTTC,CASSPPGLAEYNEQFF
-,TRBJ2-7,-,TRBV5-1,TGCGCCAGCAGCTTGGGAGGAGGGGGCGCAGGAGAGCAGTACTTC,CASSLGGGGAGEQYF
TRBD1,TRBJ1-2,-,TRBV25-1,TGTGCCAGCAGTGGCGGGACAGGCTATGGCTACACCTTC,CASSGGTGYGYTF
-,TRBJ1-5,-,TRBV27,TGTGCCAGCGCCGATAGACCGGGTGCGAGCAATCAGCCCCAGCATTTT,CASADRPGASNQPQHF
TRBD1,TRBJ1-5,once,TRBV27,TGTGCCAGCAGTCCCCGACAGGGAGGCCAGCCCCAGCATTTT,CASSPRQGGQPQHF
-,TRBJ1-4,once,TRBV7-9,TGTGCCAGCAGCTTAGCCAAGGGGGACGGGGATGAAAAACTGTTTTTT,CASSLAKGDGDEKLFF
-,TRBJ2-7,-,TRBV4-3,TGCGCCAGCAGCCAAGATGGCGGACCCTCCTACGAGCAGTACTTC,CASSQDGGPSYEQYF
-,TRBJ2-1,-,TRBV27,TGTGCCAGCAGTTACAGAGCCAACAATGAGCAGTTCTTC,CASSYRANNEQFF
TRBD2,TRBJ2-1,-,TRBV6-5,TGTGCCACCGACTCTAGCGGGAGCTACAATGAGCAGTTCTTC,CATDSSGSYNEQFF
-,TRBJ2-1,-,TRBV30,TGTGCCTGGAGTGTTTCGGCGTATGAGCAGTTCTTC,CAWSVSAYEQFF
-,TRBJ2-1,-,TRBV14,TGTGCCAGCTCAGGGAGTAGAAACAATGAGCAGTTCTTC,CASSGSRNNEQFF
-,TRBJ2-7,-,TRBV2,TGTGCCAGCAGTGAAGGCCAACTCGTGACCTACGAGCAGTACTTC,CASSEGQLVTYEQYF
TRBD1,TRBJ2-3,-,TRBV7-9,TGTGCCAGCAGCCATACGACAGGGCTGGCAGATACGCAGTATTTT,CASSHTTGLADTQYF
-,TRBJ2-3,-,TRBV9,TGTGCCAGCAGCGAGGGAGGAGGAATGGGGGATACGCAGTATTTT,CASSEGGGMGDTQYF
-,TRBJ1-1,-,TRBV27,TGTGCCAGCAGTTTATCGATTGGTGGCGGGGTGAACACTGAAGCTTTCTTT,CASSLSIGGGVNTEAFF
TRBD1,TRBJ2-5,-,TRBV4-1,TGCGCCAGCAGCCGCGGACAGGGTATGGCAGAGACCCAGTACTTC,CASSRGQGMAETQYF
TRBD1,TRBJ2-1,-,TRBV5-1,TGCGCCAGCAGCGACAGGGCCGATGAGCAGTTCTTC,CASSDRADEQFF
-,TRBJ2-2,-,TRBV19,TGTGCCAGTAGTAGGGAGACAGGATCCACCGGGGAGCTGTTTTTT,CASSRETGSTGELFF
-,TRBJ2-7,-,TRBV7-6,TGTGCCAGCAGCCCATTAGCGGCACCCCGGGAGCAGTACTTC,CASSPLAAPREQYF
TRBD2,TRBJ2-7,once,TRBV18,TGTGCCAGCTCCGTAGCGGGTGCCTCCTACGAGCAGTACTTC,CASSVAGASYEQYF
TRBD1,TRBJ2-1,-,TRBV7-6,TGTGCCGGGCCACAGGGGGCTTCCTCCTACAATGAGCAGTTCTTC,CAGPQGASSYNEQFF
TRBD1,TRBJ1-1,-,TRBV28,TGTGCCAGCAGCTCTGGGGCCTCACGGACAGGGGGCACTGAAGCTTTCTTT,CASSSGASRTGGTEAFF
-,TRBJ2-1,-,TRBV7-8,TGTGCCAGCAGCCTTGCCGGGTTTATGGACAATGAGCAGTTCTTC,CASSLAGFMDNEQFF
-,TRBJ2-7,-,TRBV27,TGTGCCAGCAGTTTATCGTGGGGAAACGAGCAGTACTTC,CASSLSWGNEQYF
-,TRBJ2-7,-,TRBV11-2,TGTGCCAGCAGCTTAGATCCTAGCTACGAGCAGTACTTC,CASSLDPSYEQYF
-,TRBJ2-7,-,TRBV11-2,TGTGCCAGCAGCCGCGCGCCTCCCGGATTCTACGAGCAGTACTTC,CASSRAPPGFYEQYF
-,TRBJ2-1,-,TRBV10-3,TGTGCCAGCAGTTACCTGGGTCCTTACAATGAGCAGTTCTTC,CASSYLGPYNEQFF
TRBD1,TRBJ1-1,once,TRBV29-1,TGCAGCGTCTGTGACAGGGGTTATTACACTGAAGCTTTCTTT,CSVCDRGYYTEAFF
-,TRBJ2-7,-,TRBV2,TGTGCCAGCAGCTCCACTCACCGGGGGCACGAGCAGTACTTC,CASSSTHRGHEQYF
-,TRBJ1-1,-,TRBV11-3,TGTGCCAGCAGCCGTCCCTGGACAGATTTTATGAACACTGAAGCTTTCTTT,CASSRPWTDFMNTEAFF
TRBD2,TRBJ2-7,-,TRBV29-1,TGCAGCGTTGAGGGGACTAGCTACGAGCAGTACTTC,CSVEGTSYEQYF
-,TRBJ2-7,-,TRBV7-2,TGTGCCAGCAGCTTAGTACCACTTACCACCTACGAGCAGTACTTC,CASSLVPLTTYEQYF
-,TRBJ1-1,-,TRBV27,TGTGCCAGCAGTTTATCGCTCGGGGGGCACACTGAAGCTTTCTTT,CASSLSLGGHTEAFF
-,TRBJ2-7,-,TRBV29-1,TGCAGCGTTGAAGGAGGTAGGATTCGCGAGCAGTACTTC,CSVEGGRIREQYF
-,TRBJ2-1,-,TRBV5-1,TGCGCCAGCAGCTTTTGGGGGAACAGAAACAATGAGCAGTTCTTC,CASSFWGNRNNEQFF
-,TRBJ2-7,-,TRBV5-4,TGTGCCAGCAGTAATCGCGGGACAGCTTCCTACGAGCAGTACTTC,CASSNRGTASYEQYF
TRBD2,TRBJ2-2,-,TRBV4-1,TGCGCCAGCAGCCAGGTCCCGGGACTAGCGGGAGGGTTTCGCTCCGGGGAGCTGTTTTTT,CASSQVPGLAGGFRSGELFF
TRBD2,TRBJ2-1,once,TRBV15,TGTGCCACCAGCAGACCCTTAGCGGGAGTAAGTTTCGATGAGCAGTTCTTC,CATSRPLAGVSFDEQFF
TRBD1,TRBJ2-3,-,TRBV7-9,TGTGCCAGCAGCCCGCGGACAGGACCTAGCACAGATACGCAGTATTTT,CASSPRTGPSTDTQYF